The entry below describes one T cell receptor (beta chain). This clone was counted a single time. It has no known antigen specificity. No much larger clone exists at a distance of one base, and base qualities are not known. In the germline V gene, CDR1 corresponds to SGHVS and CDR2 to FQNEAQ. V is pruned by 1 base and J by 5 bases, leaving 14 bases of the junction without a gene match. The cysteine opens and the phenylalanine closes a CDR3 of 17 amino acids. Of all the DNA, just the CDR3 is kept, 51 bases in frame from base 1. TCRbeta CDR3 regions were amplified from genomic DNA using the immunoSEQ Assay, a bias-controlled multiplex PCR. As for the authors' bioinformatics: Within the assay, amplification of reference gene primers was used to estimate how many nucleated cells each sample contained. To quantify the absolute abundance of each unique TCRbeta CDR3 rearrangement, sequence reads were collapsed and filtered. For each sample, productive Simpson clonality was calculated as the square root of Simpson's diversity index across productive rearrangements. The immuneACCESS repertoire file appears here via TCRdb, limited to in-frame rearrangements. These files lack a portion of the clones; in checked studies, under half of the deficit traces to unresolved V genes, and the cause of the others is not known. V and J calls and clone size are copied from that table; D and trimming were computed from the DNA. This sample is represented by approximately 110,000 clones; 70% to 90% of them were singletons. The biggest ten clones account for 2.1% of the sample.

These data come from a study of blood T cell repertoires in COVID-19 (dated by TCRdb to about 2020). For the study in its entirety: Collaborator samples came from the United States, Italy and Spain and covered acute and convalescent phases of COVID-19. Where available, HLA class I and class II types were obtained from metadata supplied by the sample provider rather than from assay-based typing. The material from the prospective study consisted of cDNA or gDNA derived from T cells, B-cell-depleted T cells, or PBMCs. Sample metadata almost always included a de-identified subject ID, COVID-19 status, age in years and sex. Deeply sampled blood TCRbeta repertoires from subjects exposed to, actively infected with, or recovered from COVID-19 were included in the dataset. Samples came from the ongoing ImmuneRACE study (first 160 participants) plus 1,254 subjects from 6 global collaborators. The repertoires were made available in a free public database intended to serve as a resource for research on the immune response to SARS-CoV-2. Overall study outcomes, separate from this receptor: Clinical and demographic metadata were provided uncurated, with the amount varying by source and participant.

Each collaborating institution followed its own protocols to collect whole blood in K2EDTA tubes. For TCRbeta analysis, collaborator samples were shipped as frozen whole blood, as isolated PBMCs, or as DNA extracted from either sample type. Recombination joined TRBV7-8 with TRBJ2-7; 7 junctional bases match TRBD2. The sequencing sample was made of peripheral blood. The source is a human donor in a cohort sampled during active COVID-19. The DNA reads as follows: TGTGCCAGCAGCTTAGGAGGTGGTGCCGGGAGGTCGGACGAGCAGTACTTC. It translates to CASSLGGGAGRSDEQYF.